What follows are 14 T cell receptor beta chains derived from one specimen sequenced in a study of shared clonotypes between healthy human individuals (TCRdb year 2020). Libraries were prepared through the immunoSEQ multiplex PCR assay. TCRdb's version of the immuneACCESS table is confined to in-frame rearrangements and falls short of the full clone set. An unresolved V gene accounts for under half of the shortfall where checked; the remainder is of unknown origin. This sample holds roughly 2 million clones; approximately 95% were observed only once. Jointly, the top ten make up approximately 0.13% of the sample. Sequencing was done on a sample of naive CD4+ T cells sorted from blood. The sample's cell subset or site, from its label and the paper: CD45RA+ positively selected. The receptor set was obtained from a man between 18 and 29 years old in good health.

This rearrangement joins TRBV13 to TRBJ2-1; perhaps TRBD2 as D (6 bases). V lost 0 bases and J 5 bases, leaving 17 bases between the germline ends. This CDR3 region has 17 residues. Germline assignment: CDR1 PRHDT and CDR2 FYEKMQ (reference sequence). The CDR3 DNA sequence: TGTGCCAGCAGCTTAGGTGTCTGGGGGGAGGTCAACAATGAGCAGTTCTTC. Protein product: CASSLGVWGEVNNEQFF.

The chain couples TRBV5-4 to TRBJ2-7; no clear D gene. CDR3 size: 11 residues. CDR1 is SGHNT, CDR2 YYREEE, per germline (reference sequence). Trimming removed 0 bases at V and 5 bases at J, with 3 bases between. CDR3 protein: CASSLAHEQYF. CDR3 sequence (DNA): TGTGCCAGCAGCTTGGCGCACGAGCAGTACTTC.

This chain uses TRBV5-4 with TRBJ1-1; TRBD1 is a possible D gene (5 bases). Germline-derived CDR1 and CDR2 are SGHNT and YYREEE (reference sequence). V shed 1 base and J shed 4 bases, with 8 bases lying between them. CDR3 length: 13 amino acids. This CDR3 reads CASSLRDGTEAFF. The CDR3, as DNA: TGTGCCAGCAGCTTGCGGGACGGCACTGAAGCTTTCTTT.

The chain is built from TRBV7-3 and TRBJ2-2; 7 bases agree with TRBD1. The germline V gene has CDR1 SGHTA and CDR2 FQGTGA. V lost 5 bases to trimming and J lost 4 bases; unmatched junction nucleotides: 7. This CDR3 is 15 amino acids long. CDR3 nucleotides: TGTGCCAGCAGCCAGACAGGGTTGGGCACCGGGGAGCTGTTTTTT. It yields the protein CASSQTGLGTGELFF.

This clone was recorded only once. The chain employs TRBV25-1 and TRBJ1-3, with a weak D call TRBD1 (6 bases). Between the trimmed V and J ends, which lost 6 bases and 0 bases, there was a span of 15 bases. Germline CDR1 MGHDK, CDR2 SYGVNS. The CDR3 covers 16 residues. This chain's CDR3 is CASRAGGADSGNTIYF. CDR3 DNA: TGTGCCAGCAGGGCGGGGGGGGCCGACTCTGGAAACACCATATATTTT.

This chain uses TRBV27 with TRBJ1-1; no clear D. This CDR3 is 14 amino acids long. V gave up 3 bases and J gave up 1 base, with 9 bases separating them. Germline V gives CDR1 MNHEY, CDR2 SMNVEV (reference sequence). The CDR3 nucleotides are TGTGCCAGCAGTTTGCCGACCCCGAACACTGAAGCTTTCTTT. The encoded protein is CASSLPTPNTEAFF.

The chain combines TRBV5-4 with TRBJ1-2; unclear D gene. The V gene's germline CDR1 is SGHNT and CDR2 YYREEE (reference sequence). V lost 0 bases to trimming and J lost 10 bases, with 13 bases between them. There are 13 residues in the CDR3. CDR3 loop: CASSLEPSGDYTF. The CDR3 bases are TGTGCCAGCAGCTTGGAACCCTCCGGTGACTACACCTTC.

To note about this clone: Other DNA sequences in this specimen translate into the identical CDR3. The rearrangement uses TRBV9 and TRBJ1-5, with 9 positions matching TRBD1. The CDR3 is 13 amino acids. Unmatched junction bases numbered 1, after V lost 4 bases and J lost 5 bases. Germline V gene sequence: CDR1 SGDLS, CDR2 YYNGEE. In DNA form, the CDR3 reads TGTGCCAGCAGCAGACAGGGGGATCAGCCCCAGCATTTT. Translating gives CASSRQGDQPQHF.

The V and J genes are TRBV7-2 and TRBJ1-1; D uncertain. Trimming shortened V by 5 bases and J by 6 bases, and 16 bases separated the two germline ends. CDR3 size: 14 residues. Looked up from germline, CDR1 is SGHTA and CDR2 is FQGNSA. CDR3 sequence (DNA): TGTGCCAGCAGCCGCCTTCCCAATCCCCCTGAAGCTTTCTTT. This encodes CASSRLPNPPEAFF.

For this clone: The same CDR3 arises from other DNA sequences in this sample as well. V and J are TRBV2 and TRBJ2-7, with no clear D. There are 14 residues in the CDR3. Trimming took off 0 bases at V and 2 bases at J, with 8 bases between the two ends. Germline assignment: CDR1 SNHLY and CDR2 FYNNEI. The CDR3 region has the DNA TGTGCCAGCAGTGAAGCTGGACGTACCTACGAGCAGTACTTC. Protein product: CASSEAGRTYEQYF.

The V and J genes are TRBV7-2 and TRBJ2-5, with D maybe TRBD1 (6 bases). Trimming left V 5 bases short and J 5 bases short, with 15 bases between. CDR1 is SGHTA, CDR2 FQGNSA, per germline. The CDR3 sequence is 14 residues long. The CDR3 DNA reads TGTGCCAGCAGCCAAATACAGGGATCGGAGACCCAGTACTTC. This sequence encodes CASSQIQGSETQYF.

The V and J genes are TRBV9 and TRBJ2-7, with D perhaps matching TRBD1 (6 bases). The CDR3 extends over 13 amino acids. Per germline, CDR1 SGDLS and CDR2 YYNGEE. V lost 2 bases and J 6 bases, leaving 12 bases between the germline ends. The CDR3 DNA is TGTGCCAGCAGCGTTGACCTAGGGGGCGAGCAGTACTTC. Protein: CASSVDLGGEQYF.

This sequence joins TRBV28 and TRBJ1-6, with TRBD1 as a possible D gene (6 bases). This CDR3 comprises 14 residues. Trimming left V 6 bases short and J 7 bases short, with 13 bases between. Germline V gives CDR1 MDHEN, CDR2 SYDVKM. In nucleotides, the CDR3 is TGTGCCAGCAGCCTAGGGGGACGGAATTCACCCCTCCACTTT. Translated, it gives CASSLGGRNSPLHF.

The rearrangement uses TRBV6-1 and TRBJ1-2; no definite D call. Germline V gives CDR1 MNHNS, CDR2 SASEGT. Trimming shortened V by 7 bases and J by 5 bases, and 20 bases separated the two germline ends. There are 15 residues in the CDR3. In nucleotides, the CDR3 is TGTGCCAGCATGACCCACCCCCCCGCGTATTATGGCTACACCTTC. Its protein is CASMTHPPAYYGYTF.